The rows below give T cell receptor beta chains drawn from one sample of a study of CD8+ T cells in alopecia areata. Libraries were prepared by immunoSEQ multiplex PCR; TCRdb keeps only in-frame clonotypes and omits some of them. Here the sample spans roughly 180,000 clones, 40% to 55% being singletons. The starting material was CD8+ T cells sorted from blood, obtained around week 52, from a patient treated with tofacitinib. The source is a human donor with alopecia areata. The CDR3 runs from the conserved cysteine through the conserved F or W. The D gene is left open where the match is weak. The size field is filled for only some rows; it gives once, few, many or a size class.

D	V	size	J	CDR3	DNA
.	TRBV30	.	TRBJ1-5	CAWSEPSQGWEGYSNQPQHF	TGTGCCTGGAGTGAACCATCACAGGGTTGGGAGGGCTATAGCAATCAGCCCCAGCATTTT
.	TRBV13	few	TRBJ1-6	CASSLSYEYNSPLHF	TGTGCCAGCAGCTTAAGTTACGAGTATAATTCACCCCTCCACTTT
.	TRBV6-5	few	TRBJ1-1	CASSPPANTEAFF	TGTGCCAGCAGTCCCCCCGCCAACACTGAAGCTTTCTTT
TRBD2	TRBV9	once	TRBJ2-1	CASSVTWSGGPSNEQFF	TGTGCCAGCAGCGTAACCTGGAGCGGGGGGCCCAGCAATGAGCAGTTCTTC
TRBD1	TRBV30	.	TRBJ1-1	CAWSTGQLSSEAFF	TGTGCCTGGTCTACGGGACAGCTTTCCTCTGAAGCTTTCTTT
.	TRBV19	.	TRBJ2-1	CASSIDLEEYNEQFF	TGTGCCAGTAGTATAGATCTTGAGGAATACAATGAGCAGTTCTTC
TRBD1	TRBV7-2	few	TRBJ1-1	CASSLQGQGYTEAFF	TGTGCCAGCAGCCTCCAGGGACAGGGGTACACTGAAGCTTTCTTT
.	TRBV4-2	few	TRBJ1-2	CASSQDTAGPEVPLYGYTF	TGTGCCAGCAGCCAAGATACGGCAGGGCCAGAAGTGCCTCTCTATGGCTACACCTTC
TRBD1	TRBV27	.	TRBJ1-1	CASSPGTDEAFF	TGTGCCAGCAGTCCGGGGACAGATGAAGCTTTCTTT
.	TRBV6-5	.	TRBJ1-4	CASSYSGPTNEKLFF	TGTGCCAGCAGTTACTCAGGCCCAACTAATGAAAAACTGTTTTTT
.	TRBV5-1	.	TRBJ2-7	CASSLAPSPSYEQYF	TGCGCCAGCAGCTTGGCCCCGTCGCCCTCCTACGAGCAGTACTTC
TRBD1	TRBV14	.	TRBJ2-1	CASSQDSRGEQFF	TGTGCCAGCAGCCAAGATAGCAGGGGGGAGCAGTTCTTC
.	TRBV6-5	.	TRBJ1-5	CASSWTSNQPQHF	TGTGCCAGCAGTTGGACCAGCAATCAGCCCCAGCATTTT
.	TRBV6-1	.	TRBJ1-2	CASSFHQGRGYTF	TGTGCCAGCAGTTTCCACCAGGGCCGGGGCTACACCTTC
.	TRBV12-5	few	TRBJ1-5	CASGLAGTQPQHF	TGTGCTAGTGGTCTAGCGGGTACCCAGCCCCAGCATTTT
TRBD1	TRBV27	.	TRBJ1-2	CASSLTGNYGYTF	TGTGCCAGCAGTTTGACAGGGAACTATGGCTACACCTTC
.	TRBV7-9	.	TRBJ2-7	CASSEALVDYEQYF	TGTGCCAGCAGCGAGGCCCTAGTTGACTACGAGCAGTACTTC
.	TRBV10-3	.	TRBJ1-5	CAIGRDQNQPQHF	TGTGCCATCGGACGGGACCAAAATCAGCCCCAGCATTTT
.	TRBV29-1	.	TRBJ2-3	CSVEGVPVTDTQYF	TGCAGCGTTGAAGGAGTCCCGGTCACAGATACGCAGTATTTT
.	TRBV6-6	once	TRBJ1-6	CASSDRWRSSPLHF	TGTGCCAGTTCAGATCGGTGGAGGAGTTCACCCCTCCACTTT
.	TRBV6-4	once	TRBJ2-3	CASRPAGDEGDTQYF	TGTGCCAGCAGACCAGCGGGTGACGAAGGAGATACGCAGTATTTT
TRBD1	TRBV5-1	.	TRBJ1-1	CASSFRGQGNTEAFF	TGCGCCAGCAGCTTCCGTGGACAGGGGAACACTGAAGCTTTCTTT
.	TRBV30	.	TRBJ2-1	CAWDRLFGSYNEQFF	TGTGCCTGGGATAGACTATTCGGCTCCTACAATGAGCAGTTCTTC
.	TRBV4-3	.	TRBJ1-2	CASSHGFGYTF	TGCGCCAGCAGCCACGGGTTTGGCTACACCTTC
.	TRBV13	once	TRBJ2-2	CASSPQITGSHTGELFF	TGTGCCAGCAGCCCCCAAATAACAGGGTCGCACACCGGGGAGCTGTTTTTT
.	TRBV30	.	TRBJ1-6	CAWSENLIWGRSPLHF	TGTGCCTGGAGTGAAAATCTGATTTGGGGGAGGTCACCCCTCCACTTT
.	TRBV5-4	.	TRBJ1-1	CASSFFVGNTEAFF	TGTGCCAGCAGCTTTTTCGTGGGGAACACTGAAGCTTTCTTT
.	TRBV25-1	.	TRBJ2-1	CASSGGYEQFF	TGTGCCAGCAGTGGGGGGTATGAGCAGTTCTTC
TRBD1	TRBV13	.	TRBJ1-2	CASSPWTGLGYTF	TGTGCCAGCAGTCCTTGGACAGGCCTTGGCTACACCTTC
.	TRBV30	.	TRBJ1-5	CAFADQGNQPQHF	TGTGCCTTCGCAGATCAGGGCAATCAGCCCCAGCATTTT
.	TRBV9	.	TRBJ2-7	CASSVDLSSSYEQYF	TGTGCCAGCAGCGTAGACCTTTCGAGCTCCTACGAGCAGTACTTC